This T cell receptor (beta chain) was sequenced for a study of shared clonotypes between healthy human individuals. Turning to the study itself: Per-donor plates numbered three CD4 naive, three CD4 memory, two CD8 naive and one CD8 memory. Findings of the study overall: Non-shared clonotypes were found to have lower generation probabilities than the clonotypes that were shared by all four of the sorted-subset donors.

Libraries were prepared by immunoSEQ multiplex PCR; TCRdb keeps only in-frame clonotypes and omits some of them. The sample lists 2 million to 2.5 million clones, under 97% occurring once. This CDR3 spans 15 amino acids. V was trimmed by 4 bases and J by 0 bases, leaving 13 bases between them. From germline, CDR1 is SGDLS and CDR2 YYNGEE. Concerning this clone itself: What it binds is unknown.

V is TRBV9 and J is TRBJ1-1, with TRBD1 as a possible D gene (5 bases). The sequence was collected from a man aged 18 to 29 in good health. Material: naive CD4+ T cells sorted from blood. Subset of the sample: CD45RA+ positively selected. CDR3 region: CASSTHQGVNTEAFF. In DNA, the CDR3 is TGTGCCAGCAGCACACATCAAGGGGTGAACACTGAAGCTTTCTTT. The full variable domain, in which reference TRBV9 and TRBJ1-1 provide the parts outside the CDR3, is DSGVTQTPKHLITATGQRVTLRCSPRSGDLSVYWYQQSLDQGLQFLIQYYNGEERAKGNILERFSAQQFPDLHSELNLSSLELGDSALYFCASSTHQGVNTEAFFGQGTRLTVV.